Listed here is a single TCR beta chain. Its cognate antigen is unknown. This sample stems from a study of T cells after yellow fever vaccination. Study-level information: Those fractions that held only low numbers of cells were prepared using the SMART-Seq v4 Ultra Low Input RNA kit.

The study made its TCR cDNA through 5'RACE template switching. That step introduced a universal primer site along with UMIs. TCRdb called the 5' RACE reads again in MiXCR, with one record for every CDR3 protein. The sample records approximately 550,000 distinct CDR3 sequences, approximately 13% being singletons. Study-level findings and limits: Reappearance after the booster was observed for most primary-vaccination clones (96% CD4, just over 85% CD8). The presence of abundant clonotypes contaminating from the bulk population was possible in FACS-sorted repertoires.

The CDR3 is 11 amino acids. V was trimmed by 1 base and J by 11 bases, leaving 9 bases between them. Germline V CDR1 and CDR2: LGHDT, YNNKEL (reference sequence). The chain employs TRBV3-1 and TRBJ2-7; D not certain. This sample comprised PBMCs, obtained on the day of the yellow fever booster vaccination. This TCR derives from a man aged 25-45 years who received the YFV17D yellow fever vaccine. The CDR3, as DNA: TGTGCCAGCAGCCAAGGGAGAAAGGAGTACTTC. This encodes CASSQGRKEYF.